This TCR beta chain is from a study of Graves' ophthalmopathy and Graves' hyperthyroidism. About this clonotype itself: It may be a read error: a sequence one base away is much more abundant.

RNA transcripts yielded amplified TCR beta CDR3 regions. First-round RT-PCR relied on HTBI primers, and a second-round multiplex PCR came next. In TCRdb, the multiplex PCR reads were re-called with MiXCR into one record per CDR3 protein. Of some 360,000 distinct CDR3 sequences in the sample, 17% were seen once. The sample consisted of peripheral blood. The sequence was collected from an adult woman with stable Graves' hyperthyroidism.

This CDR3 is CASSLWDRTARNQPEHF. The CDR3 nucleotides read TGTGCCAGCAGTTTATGGGACAGGACCGCTCGCAATCAGCCCGAGCATTTT. The chain links TRBV28 to TRBJ1-5, with 7 bases identical to TRBD1. The CDR3 consists of 17 residues. Germline V lookup: CDR1 MDHEN, CDR2 SYDVKM.